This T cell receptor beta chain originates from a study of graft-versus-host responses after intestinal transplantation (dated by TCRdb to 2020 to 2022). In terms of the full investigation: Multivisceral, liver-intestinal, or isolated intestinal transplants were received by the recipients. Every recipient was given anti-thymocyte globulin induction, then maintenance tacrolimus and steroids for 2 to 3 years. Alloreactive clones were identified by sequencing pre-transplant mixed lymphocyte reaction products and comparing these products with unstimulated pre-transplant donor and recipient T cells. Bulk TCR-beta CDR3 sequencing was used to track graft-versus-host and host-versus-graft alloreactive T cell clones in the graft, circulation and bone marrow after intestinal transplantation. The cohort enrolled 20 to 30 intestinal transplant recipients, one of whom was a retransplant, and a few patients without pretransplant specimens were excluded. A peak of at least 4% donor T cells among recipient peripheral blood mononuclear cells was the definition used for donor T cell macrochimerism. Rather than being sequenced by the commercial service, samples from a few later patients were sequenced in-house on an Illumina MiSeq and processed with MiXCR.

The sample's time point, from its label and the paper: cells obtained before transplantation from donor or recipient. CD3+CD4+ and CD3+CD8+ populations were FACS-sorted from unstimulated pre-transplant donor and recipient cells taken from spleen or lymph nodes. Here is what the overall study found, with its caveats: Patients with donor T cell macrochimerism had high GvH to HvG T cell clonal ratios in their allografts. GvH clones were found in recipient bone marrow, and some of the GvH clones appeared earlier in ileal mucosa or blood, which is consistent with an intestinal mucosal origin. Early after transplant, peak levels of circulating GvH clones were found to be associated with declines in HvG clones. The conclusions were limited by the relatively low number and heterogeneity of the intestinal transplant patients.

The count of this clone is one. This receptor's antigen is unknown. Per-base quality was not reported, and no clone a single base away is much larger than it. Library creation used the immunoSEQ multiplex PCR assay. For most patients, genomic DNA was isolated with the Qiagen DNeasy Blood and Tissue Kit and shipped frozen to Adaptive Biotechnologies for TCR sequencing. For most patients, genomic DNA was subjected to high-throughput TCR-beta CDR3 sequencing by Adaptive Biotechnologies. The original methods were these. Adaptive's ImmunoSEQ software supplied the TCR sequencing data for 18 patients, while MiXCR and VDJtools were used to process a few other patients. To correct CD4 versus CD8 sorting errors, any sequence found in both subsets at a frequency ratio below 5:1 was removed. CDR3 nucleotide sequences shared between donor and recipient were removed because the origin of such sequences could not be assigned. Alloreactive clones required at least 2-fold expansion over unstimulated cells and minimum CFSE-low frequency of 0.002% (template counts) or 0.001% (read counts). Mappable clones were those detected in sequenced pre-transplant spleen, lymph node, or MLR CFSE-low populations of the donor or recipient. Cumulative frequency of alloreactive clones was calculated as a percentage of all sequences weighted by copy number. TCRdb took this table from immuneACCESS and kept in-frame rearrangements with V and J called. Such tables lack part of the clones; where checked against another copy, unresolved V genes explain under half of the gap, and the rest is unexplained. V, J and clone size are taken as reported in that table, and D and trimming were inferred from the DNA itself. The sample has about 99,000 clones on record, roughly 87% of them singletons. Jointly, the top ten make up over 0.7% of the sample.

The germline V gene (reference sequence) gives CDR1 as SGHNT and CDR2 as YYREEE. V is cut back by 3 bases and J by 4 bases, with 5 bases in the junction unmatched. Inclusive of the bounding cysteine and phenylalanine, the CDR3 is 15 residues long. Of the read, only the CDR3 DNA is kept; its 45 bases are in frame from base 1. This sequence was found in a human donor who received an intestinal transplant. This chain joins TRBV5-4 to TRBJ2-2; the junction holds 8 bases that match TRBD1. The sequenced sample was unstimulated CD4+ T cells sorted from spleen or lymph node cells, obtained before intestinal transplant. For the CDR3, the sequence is CASSSGQGGTGELFF. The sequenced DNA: TGTGCCAGCAGCTCCGGACAGGGAGGCACCGGGGAGCTGTTTTTT.